This passage covers 14 T cell receptor beta chains from one sample sequenced in a study of cytomegalovirus exposure and HLA in healthy donors. Primers for the PCR totalled 60 Vbeta and 13 Jbeta. TCRdb's copy holds only in-frame clones and misses some; the assay was immunoSEQ multiplex PCR. The data show approximately 150,000 clones, nearly 80% seen once. Sequencing input: PBMCs. These receptors all stem from a young woman in good health and CMV-seronegative.

The J gene is TRBJ2-7, the V gene TRBV19; a weak D match, TRBD1 (6 bases). Between the trimmed V and J ends, which lost 8 bases and 2 bases, there was a span of 16 bases. Germline assignment: CDR1 LNHDA and CDR2 SQIVND (reference sequence). CDR3 length: 14 amino acids. CDR3 sequence: CASAPGVPAYEQYF. Here the CDR3 DNA reads TGTGCCAGTGCCCCAGGGGTCCCCGCCTACGAGCAGTACTTC.

V gene TRBV2 combines with J gene TRBJ2-5, with D maybe TRBD2 (6 bases). This CDR3 contains 15 residues. Trimming stripped 6 bases from V and 5 bases from J, with 19 bases between. Germline assignment: CDR1 SNHLY and CDR2 FYNNEI. In DNA, the CDR3 is TGTGCCAGCAGCCCCAGGCGGGGCACTGGGGAGACCCAGTACTTC. Translation gives CASSPRRGTGETQYF.

The chain uses TRBV11-2 and TRBJ1-5; D unclear. From germline, CDR1 is SGHAT and CDR2 FQNNGV. Trimming stripped 4 bases from V and 1 base from J, with 11 bases between. The length of the CDR3 is 15 residues. The CDR3, as DNA: TGTGCCAGCAGCTCGAAGGGAGTCAGCAATCAGCCCCAGCATTTT. Translating gives CASSSKGVSNQPQHF. The variable domain in full, with the rest retrieved from reference TRBV11-2 and TRBJ1-5, is EAGVAQSPRYKIIEKRQSVAFWCNPISGHATLYWYQQILGQGPKLLIQFQNNGVVDDSQLPKDRFSAERLKGVDSTLKIQPAKLEDSAVYLCASSSKGVSNQPQHFGDGTRLSIL.

The chain uses TRBV5-6 and TRBJ1-5; D is perhaps TRBD1 (6 bases). The V gene's germline CDR1 is SGHDT and CDR2 YYEEEE. The V gene lost 1 base and the J gene lost 6 bases, with 14 bases spanning the gap. The CDR3 runs 15 residues. CDR3 loop: CASSLRGNSPQPQHF. The CDR3 DNA is TGTGCCAGCAGCTTGAGGGGGAATTCCCCTCAGCCCCAGCATTTT.

The rearrangement joins TRBV7-8 to TRBJ1-5; the match to TRBD1 covers 7 bases. Germline values: CDR1 SGHVS, CDR2 FQNEAQ. Trimming removed 5 bases from V and 4 bases from J; junction bases left unmatched: 8. The CDR3 extends over 15 amino acids. CDR3 protein: CASSTRDSPNQPQHF. DNA of the CDR3: TGTGCCAGCAGCACTCGGGACAGCCCTAATCAGCCCCAGCATTTT.

This clone came up once. The chain combines TRBV6-1 with TRBJ1-6; D possibly corresponds to TRBD1 (5 bases). CDR1 is MNHNS, CDR2 SASEGT, per germline. Between the trimmed V and J ends, which lost 1 base and 7 bases, there was a span of 11 bases. The length of the CDR3 is 15 residues. CDR3 loop: CASSEGQGGNSPLHF. The CDR3 DNA is TGTGCCAGCAGTGAAGGTCAGGGAGGGAATTCACCCCTCCACTTT.

Remarks on this clone: One junction end disagrees with the germline gene, perhaps due to a read error. The chain employs TRBV7-9 and TRBJ2-7; 10 bases map to TRBD2. CDR3 size: 14 residues. Germline V lookup: CDR1 SEHNR, CDR2 FQNEAQ (reference sequence). DNA of the CDR3: TGTGCCAGCAGCTTGGGTAGCGGGGGGCCTAGTATGAACTTC. This gives the protein CASSLGSGGPSMNF.

This clone turned up a few times. This chain uses TRBV6-5 with TRBJ1-5; 8 nucleotides match TRBD1. Germline values: CDR1 MNHEY, CDR2 SVGAGI. The V gene end was trimmed by 6 bases and the J gene end by 2 bases; junction bases not matched to a gene: 6. The CDR3 spans 15 residues. CDR3 in amino acids: CASSFDRGGNQPQHF. As DNA, the CDR3 is TGTGCCAGCAGCTTCGACAGGGGCGGCAATCAGCCCCAGCATTTT.

The chain employs TRBV6-5 and TRBJ1-1; TRBD1 matches 8 bases. CDR1 is MNHEY and CDR2 is SVGAGI in the germline V gene. The CDR3 spans 16 residues. V was pared by 4 bases and J by 0 bases, with 7 bases of the junction left unmatched. The CDR3: CASSSAGGLMNTEAFF. The CDR3 coding sequence is TGTGCCAGCAGTTCGGCAGGGGGCCTCATGAACACTGAAGCTTTCTTT.

V usage is TRBV5-1 and J usage is TRBJ1-1; no firm D call. Germline V lookup: CDR1 SGHRS, CDR2 YFSETQ. Between the trimmed V and J ends, which lost 3 bases and 5 bases, there was a span of 11 bases. The CDR3 runs to 13 residues. CDR3 coding DNA: TGCGCCAGCAGCTCGCAAGGAGATACTGAAGCTTTCTTT. It is translated as CASSSQGDTEAFF.

This rearrangement joins TRBV19 to TRBJ2-5; TRBD2 matches 10 bases. Looked up from germline, CDR1 is LNHDA and CDR2 is SQIVND (reference sequence). V lost 1 base and J lost 5; bases outside the gene matches: 1. The CDR3 loop spans 14 amino acids. DNA for the CDR3: TGTGCCAGTAGTATAGTGGGACTAGCGGAGACCCAGTACTTC. This translates into CASSIVGLAETQYF.

This rearrangement joins TRBV18 to TRBJ2-6, with unresolved D. CDR3 length equals 16 residues. Germline-derived CDR1 and CDR2 are KGHSH and LQKENI. V lost 1 base, J lost 0 bases, and 7 bases lay in between. The CDR3 sequence is CASSPRATSGANVLTF. In DNA, the CDR3 is TGTGCCAGCTCACCACGGGCGACCTCTGGGGCCAACGTCCTGACTTTC. The variable domain in full, completed from reference TRBV18 and TRBJ2-6, reads NAGVMQNPRHLVRRRGQEARLRCSPMKGHSHVYWYRQLPEEGLKFMVYLQKENIIDESGMPKERFSAEFPKEGPSILRIQQVVRGDSAAYFCASSPRATSGANVLTFGAGSRLTVL.

The chain has TRBV6-4 and TRBJ1-5; D remains ambiguous. Trimming took off 6 bases at V and 6 bases at J, with 18 bases between the two ends. The germline V gene has CDR1 MRHNA and CDR2 SNTAGT. There are 15 residues in the CDR3. The CDR3 DNA follows: TGTGCCAGCAGCGTTGAAGGAGGGTTGGGTCAGCCCCAGCATTTT. It translates to CASSVEGGLGQPQHF.

The rearrangement uses TRBV9 and TRBJ1-5; possibly TRBD1 for D (5 bases). There are 16 residues in the CDR3. V was clipped by 4 bases and J by 7 bases, with 21 bases between them. Germline CDR1 reads SGDLS; CDR2 reads YYNGEE. CDR3 loop: CASSSRGRPSGQPQHF. The CDR3 coding sequence is TGTGCCAGCAGCTCGCGGGGACGTCCCTCAGGGCAGCCCCAGCATTTT.